The clone carrying this T cell receptor (beta chain) showed up just a few times. This sample was taken from a study of blood T cell repertoires in COVID-19. The germline V and J ends were trimmed by 6 bases and 4 bases, with 10 bases remaining between them. The CDR3 is 13 residues long. The V gene's germline CDR1 is MNHEY and CDR2 SMNVEV (reference sequence). Original analysis: Amplified reference gene primers provided the basis for estimating nucleated cell counts. Clones were sequenced by immunoSEQ multiplex PCR, and TCRdb holds only the in-frame ones, with some missing. V and J calls and clone size come straight from that table; D and trimming were deduced from the DNA. The sample includes approximately 240,000 clones, roughly 80% seen only once; the top ten take roughly 4.2%.

The source is a middle-aged woman with active or convalescent COVID-19. The V gene is TRBV27, the J gene TRBJ1-5; TRBD1 is a possible D gene (6 bases). The specimen was peripheral blood. DNA for the CDR3: TGTGCCAGCAGCACAGGGATAAATCAGCCCCAGCATTTT. The encoded protein is CASSTGINQPQHF.